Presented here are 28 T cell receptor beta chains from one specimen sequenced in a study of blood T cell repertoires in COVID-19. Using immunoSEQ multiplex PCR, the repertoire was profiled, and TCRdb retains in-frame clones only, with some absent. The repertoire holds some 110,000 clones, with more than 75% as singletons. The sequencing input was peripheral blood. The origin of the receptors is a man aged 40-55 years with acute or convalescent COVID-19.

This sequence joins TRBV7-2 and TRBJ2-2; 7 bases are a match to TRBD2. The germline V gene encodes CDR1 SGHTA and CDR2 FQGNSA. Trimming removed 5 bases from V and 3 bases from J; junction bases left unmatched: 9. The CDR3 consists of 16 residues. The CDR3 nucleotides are TGTGCCAGCAGCGCTCAGCGGGGCTTGCACACCGGGGAGCTGTTTTTT. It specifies CASSAQRGLHTGELFF.

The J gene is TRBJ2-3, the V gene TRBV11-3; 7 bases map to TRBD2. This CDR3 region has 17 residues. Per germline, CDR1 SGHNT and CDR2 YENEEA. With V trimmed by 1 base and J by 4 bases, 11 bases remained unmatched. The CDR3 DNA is TGTGCCAGCAGCTTAGTGGTCGGGGCGGGGGTCCCAGATACGCAGTATTTT. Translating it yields CASSLVVGAGVPDTQYF.

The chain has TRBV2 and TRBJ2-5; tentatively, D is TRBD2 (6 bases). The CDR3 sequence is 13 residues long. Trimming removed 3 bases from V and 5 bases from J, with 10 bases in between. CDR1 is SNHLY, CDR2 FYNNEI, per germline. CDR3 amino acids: CASSEDLAETQYF. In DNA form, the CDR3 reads TGTGCCAGCAGTGAGGACCTAGCGGAGACCCAGTACTTC.

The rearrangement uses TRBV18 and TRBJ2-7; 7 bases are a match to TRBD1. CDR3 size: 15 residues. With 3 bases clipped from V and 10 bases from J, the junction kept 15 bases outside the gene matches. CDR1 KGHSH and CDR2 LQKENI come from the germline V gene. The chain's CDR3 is CASSPQYRDSLNQYF. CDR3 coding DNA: TGTGCCAGCTCACCCCAATACCGGGACAGCTTAAATCAGTACTTC. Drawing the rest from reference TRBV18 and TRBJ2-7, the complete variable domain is NAGVMQNPRHLVRRRGQEARLRCSPMKGHSHVYWYRQLPEEGLKFMVYLQKENIIDESGMPKERFSAEFPKEGPSILRIQQVVRGDSAAYFCASSPQYRDSLNQYFGPGTRLTVT.

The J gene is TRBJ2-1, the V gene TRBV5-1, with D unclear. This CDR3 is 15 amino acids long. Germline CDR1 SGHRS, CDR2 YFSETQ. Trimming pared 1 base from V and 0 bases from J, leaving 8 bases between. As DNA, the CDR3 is TGCGCCAGCAGCTTGTCCCACAGCTCCTACAATGAGCAGTTCTTC. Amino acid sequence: CASSLSHSSYNEQFF.

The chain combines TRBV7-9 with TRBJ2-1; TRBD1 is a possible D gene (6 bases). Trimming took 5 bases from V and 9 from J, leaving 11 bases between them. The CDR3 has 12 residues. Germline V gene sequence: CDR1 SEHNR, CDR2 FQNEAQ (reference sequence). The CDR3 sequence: CASSLDSFEQFF. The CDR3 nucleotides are TGTGCCAGCAGCCTGGACAGTTTTGAGCAGTTCTTC.

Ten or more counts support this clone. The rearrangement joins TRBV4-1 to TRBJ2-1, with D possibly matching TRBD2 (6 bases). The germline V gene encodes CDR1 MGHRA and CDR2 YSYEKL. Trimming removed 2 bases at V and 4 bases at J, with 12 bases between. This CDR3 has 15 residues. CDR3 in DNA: TGCGCCAGCAGCCAAACCGGGACTTTATACAATGAGCAGTTCTTC. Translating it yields CASSQTGTLYNEQFF.

Here the CDR3 DNA reads TGTGCCAGCAGTTACTCGATTCAAGCGGGCACAGATACGCAGTATTTT. It yields the protein CASSYSIQAGTDTQYF. The rearrangement links TRBV6-5 to TRBJ2-3; the D gene is possibly TRBD2 (5 bases). In germline, CDR1 is MNHEY, CDR2 SVGAGI. The CDR3 totals 16 residues. V lost 0 bases and J lost 1, with 11 bases in between.

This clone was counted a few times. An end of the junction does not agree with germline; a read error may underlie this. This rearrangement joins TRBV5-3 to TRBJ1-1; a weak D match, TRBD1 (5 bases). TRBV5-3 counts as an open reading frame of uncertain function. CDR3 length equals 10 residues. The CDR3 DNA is TGTGCCAGAAGCTTGGGCGGGGGACGATTT. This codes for CARSLGGGRF.

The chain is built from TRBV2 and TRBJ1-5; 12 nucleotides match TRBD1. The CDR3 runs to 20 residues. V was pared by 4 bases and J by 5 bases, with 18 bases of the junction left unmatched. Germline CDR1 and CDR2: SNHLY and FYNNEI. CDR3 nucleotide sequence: TGTGCCAGCAGTGCCCTCCAGGGACAGGGGGCTCTTCAGGGGGATCAGCCCCAGCATTTT. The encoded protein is CASSALQGQGALQGDQPQHF.

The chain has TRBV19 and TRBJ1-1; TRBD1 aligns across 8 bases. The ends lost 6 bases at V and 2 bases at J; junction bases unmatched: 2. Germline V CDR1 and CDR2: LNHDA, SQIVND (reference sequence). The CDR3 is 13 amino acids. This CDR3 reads CASRDRDNTEAFF. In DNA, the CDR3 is TGTGCCAGTAGGGACAGGGATAACACTGAAGCTTTCTTT.

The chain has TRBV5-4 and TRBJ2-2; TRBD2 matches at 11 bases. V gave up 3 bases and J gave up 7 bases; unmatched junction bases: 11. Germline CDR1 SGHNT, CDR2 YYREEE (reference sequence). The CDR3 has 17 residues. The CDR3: CASSSLAGGPGGGELFF. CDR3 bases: TGTGCCAGCAGCTCCTTAGCGGGGGGGCCTGGAGGCGGGGAGCTGTTTTTT.

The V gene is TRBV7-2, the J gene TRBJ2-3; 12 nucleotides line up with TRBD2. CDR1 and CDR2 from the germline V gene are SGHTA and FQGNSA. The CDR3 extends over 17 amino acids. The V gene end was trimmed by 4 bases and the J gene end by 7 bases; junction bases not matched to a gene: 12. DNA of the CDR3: TGTGCCAGCAGCTCCCGCCGGACTAGCGGGGTCATGTATACGCAGTATTTT. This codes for CASSSRRTSGVMYTQYF.

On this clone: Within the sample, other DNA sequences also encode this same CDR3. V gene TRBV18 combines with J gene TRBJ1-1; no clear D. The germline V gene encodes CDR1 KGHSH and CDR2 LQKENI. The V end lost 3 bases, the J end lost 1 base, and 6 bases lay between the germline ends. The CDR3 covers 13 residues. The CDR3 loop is CASSPNGNTEAFF. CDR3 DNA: TGTGCCAGCTCACCGAACGGGAACACTGAAGCTTTCTTT.

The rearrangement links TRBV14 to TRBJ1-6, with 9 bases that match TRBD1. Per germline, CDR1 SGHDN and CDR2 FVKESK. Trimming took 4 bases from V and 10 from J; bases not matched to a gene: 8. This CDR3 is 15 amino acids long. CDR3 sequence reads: CASSPSTGGKSPLHF. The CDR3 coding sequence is TGTGCCAGCAGCCCCTCGACAGGGGGGAAGTCACCCCTCCACTTT. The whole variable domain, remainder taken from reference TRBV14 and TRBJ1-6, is EAGVTQFPSHSVIEKGQTVTLRCDPISGHDNLYWYRRVMGKEIKFLLHFVKESKQDESGMPNNRFLAERTGGTYSTLKVQPAELEDSGVYFCASSPSTGGKSPLHFGNGTRLTVT.

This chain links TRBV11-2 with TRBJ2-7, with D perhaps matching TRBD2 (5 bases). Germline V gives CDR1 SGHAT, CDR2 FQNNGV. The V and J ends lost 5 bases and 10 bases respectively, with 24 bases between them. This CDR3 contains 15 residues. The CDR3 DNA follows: TGTGCCAGCAGCAACTCACGGATGGGCGGGTGGGTCCAGTACTTC. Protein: CASSNSRMGGWVQYF.

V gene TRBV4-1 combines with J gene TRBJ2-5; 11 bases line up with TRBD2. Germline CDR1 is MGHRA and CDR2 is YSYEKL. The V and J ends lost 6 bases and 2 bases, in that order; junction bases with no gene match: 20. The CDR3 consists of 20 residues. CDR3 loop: CASSRRVGTGTSGDQETQYF. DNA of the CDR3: TGCGCCAGCAGTCGCAGAGTGGGGACCGGGACTAGCGGAGATCAAGAGACCCAGTACTTC.

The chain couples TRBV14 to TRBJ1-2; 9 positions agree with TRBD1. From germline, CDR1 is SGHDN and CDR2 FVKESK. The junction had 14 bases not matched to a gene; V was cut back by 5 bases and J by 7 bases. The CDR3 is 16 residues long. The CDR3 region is CASSANRGRELGGYTF. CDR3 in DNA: TGTGCCAGCAGCGCAAACAGGGGGCGCGAATTGGGTGGCTACACCTTC.

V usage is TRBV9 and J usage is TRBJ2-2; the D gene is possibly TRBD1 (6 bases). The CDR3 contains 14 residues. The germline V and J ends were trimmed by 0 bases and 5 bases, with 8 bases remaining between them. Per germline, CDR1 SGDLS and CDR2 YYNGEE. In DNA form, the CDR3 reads TGTGCCAGCAGCGTAGGGGGGCCTACCGGGGAGCTGTTTTTT. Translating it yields CASSVGGPTGELFF.

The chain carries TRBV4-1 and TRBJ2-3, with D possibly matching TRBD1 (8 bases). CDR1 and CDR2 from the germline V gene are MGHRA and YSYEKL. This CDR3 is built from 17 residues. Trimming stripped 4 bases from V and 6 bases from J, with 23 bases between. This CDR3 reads CASSRTFTGGGGDTQYF. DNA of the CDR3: TGCGCCAGCAGCCGAACCTTTACAGGGGGAGGGGGGGATACGCAGTATTTT.

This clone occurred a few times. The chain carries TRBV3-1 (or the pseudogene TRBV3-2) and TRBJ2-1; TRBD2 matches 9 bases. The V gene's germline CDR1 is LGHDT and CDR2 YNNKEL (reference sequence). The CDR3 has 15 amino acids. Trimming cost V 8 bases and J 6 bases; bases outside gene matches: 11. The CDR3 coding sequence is TGTGCCAGCGCCCTGGTCGGTAGCGGGGGCAATGAGCAGTTCTTC. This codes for CASALVGSGGNEQFF.

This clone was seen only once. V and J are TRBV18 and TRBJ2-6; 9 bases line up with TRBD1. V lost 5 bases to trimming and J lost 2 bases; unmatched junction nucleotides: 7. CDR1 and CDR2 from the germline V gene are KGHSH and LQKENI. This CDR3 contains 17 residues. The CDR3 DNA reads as TGTGCCAGCTCAAGGACAGGGGCCGTCGCTGGGGCCAACGTCCTGACTTTC. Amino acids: CASSRTGAVAGANVLTF.

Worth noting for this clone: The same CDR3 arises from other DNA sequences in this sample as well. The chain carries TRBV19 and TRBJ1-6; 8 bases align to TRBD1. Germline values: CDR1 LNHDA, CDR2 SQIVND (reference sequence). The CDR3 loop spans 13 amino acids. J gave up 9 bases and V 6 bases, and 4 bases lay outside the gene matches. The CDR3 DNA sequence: TGTGCCAGTAGCGGACAGGGCTCTTCACCCCTCCACTTT. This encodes CASSGQGSSPLHF.

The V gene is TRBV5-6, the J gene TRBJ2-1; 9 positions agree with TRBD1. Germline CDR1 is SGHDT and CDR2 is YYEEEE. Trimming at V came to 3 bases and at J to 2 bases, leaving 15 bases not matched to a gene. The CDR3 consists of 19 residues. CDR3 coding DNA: TGTGCCAGCAGCTCACGGTGGGACAGGGACCTTTTAACCTACAATGAGCAGTTCTTC. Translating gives CASSSRWDRDLLTYNEQFF. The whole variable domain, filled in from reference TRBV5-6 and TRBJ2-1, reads DAGVTQSPTHLIKTRGQQVTLRCSPKSGHDTVSWYQQALGQGPQFIFQYYEEEERQRGNFPDRFSGHQFPNYSSELNVNALLLGDSALYLCASSSRWDRDLLTYNEQFFGPGTRLTVL.

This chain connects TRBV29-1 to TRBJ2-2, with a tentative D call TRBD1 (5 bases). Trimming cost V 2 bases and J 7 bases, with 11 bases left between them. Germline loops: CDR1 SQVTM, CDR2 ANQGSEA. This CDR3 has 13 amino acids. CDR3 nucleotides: TGCAGCGTTGAAAGGCAGGGCGTCGGGGAGCTGTTTTTT. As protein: CSVERQGVGELFF.

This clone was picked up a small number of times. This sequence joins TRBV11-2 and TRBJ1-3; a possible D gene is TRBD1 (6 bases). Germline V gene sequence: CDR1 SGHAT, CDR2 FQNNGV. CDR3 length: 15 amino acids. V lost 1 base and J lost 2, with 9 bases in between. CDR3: CASSLVSGAGNTIYF. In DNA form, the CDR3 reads TGTGCCAGCAGCTTAGTATCAGGGGCTGGAAACACCATATATTTT.

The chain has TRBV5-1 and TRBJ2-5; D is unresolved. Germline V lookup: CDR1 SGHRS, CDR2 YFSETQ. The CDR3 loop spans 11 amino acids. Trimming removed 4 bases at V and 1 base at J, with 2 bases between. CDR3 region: CASSLQETQYF. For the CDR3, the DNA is TGCGCCAGCAGCCTCCAAGAGACCCAGTACTTC.

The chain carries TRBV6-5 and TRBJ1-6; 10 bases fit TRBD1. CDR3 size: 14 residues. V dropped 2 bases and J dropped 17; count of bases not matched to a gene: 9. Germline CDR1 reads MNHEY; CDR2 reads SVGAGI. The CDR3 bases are TGTGCCAGCAGTTACACCGGACAGGGGGGGTTGATCCACTTT. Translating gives CASSYTGQGGLIHF.